These T cell receptor beta chains were read from a single sample in a study of T cells in Graves' hyperthyroidism and ophthalmopathy. TCRdb re-called the multiplex PCR reads through MiXCR, storing one row per CDR3 protein. The data hold around 420,000 distinct CDR3 sequences, with more than 15% observed a single time. The source material was blood. These receptor sequences come from a woman aged 18 to 35 with Graves' hyperthyroidism. The CDR3 runs from the conserved cysteine through the conserved F or W. D genes are given only for firm matches. Clone sizes are given selectively: once, few, many, or a class where the clone is expanded.

DNA: TGCAGCTCTTCCGGGACAAACCCCTACGAGCAGTACTTC
CDR3: CSSSGTNPYEQYF
D: NA
V: TRBV29-1
size: NA
J: TRBJ2-7

DNA: TGCGCCAGCACTCCAGGTTCTCTGAACACTGAAGCTTTCTTT
CDR3: CASTPGSLNTEAFF
D: NA
V: TRBV5-1
size: NA
J: TRBJ1-1

DNA: TGTGCCAGCAGCCTGGGGGTCGGGGAAGTCAATGAGCAGTTCTTC
CDR3: CASSLGVGEVNEQFF
D: NA
V: TRBV7-2
size: many
J: TRBJ2-1

DNA: TGTGCCAGCAGTTACGGGGTGCAGGGGGCTTACTTGTACAATGAGCAGTTCTTC
CDR3: CASSYGVQGAYLYNEQFF
D: TRBD1
V: TRBV6-2/TRBV6-3
size: NA
J: TRBJ2-1

DNA: TGTGCCAGCAGACACCGGGACAGGGGCCAAAATCAGCCCCAGCATTTT
CDR3: CASRHRDRGQNQPQHF
D: TRBD1
V: TRBV12-3/TRBV12-4
size: few
J: TRBJ1-5

DNA: TGTGCCAAGGGGGATTGGGGTAATAATTCACCCCTCCACTTT
CDR3: CAKGDWGNNSPLHF
D: NA
V: TRBV7-3
size: few
J: TRBJ1-6

DNA: TGTGCCAGCAGGACAGGCACAATGAACACTGAAGCTTTCTTT
CDR3: CASRTGTMNTEAFF
D: NA
V: TRBV27
size: few
J: TRBJ1-1

DNA: TGTGCCAGCAGCGACAGGGGTACTAATGAAAAACTGTTTTTT
CDR3: CASSDRGTNEKLFF
D: TRBD1
V: TRBV6-1
size: few
J: TRBJ1-4

DNA: TGTGCCAGCAGCTTCAGCGGGACAACCTACAATGAGCAGTTCTTC
CDR3: CASSFSGTTYNEQFF
D: NA
V: TRBV11-2
size: many
J: TRBJ2-1

DNA: TGTGCCAGCAGCCAACTTGACAGTAGGGGCTACACCTTC
CDR3: CASSQLDSRGYTF
D: NA
V: TRBV3-1
size: few
J: TRBJ1-2